The 10 T cell receptor beta chains below were found in one sample sequenced in a study of early stage breast cancer tumors. Sequencing used immunoSEQ multiplex PCR; TCRdb keeps in-frame clones, though not all of them. Of about 69,000 clones in the sample, around 80% were seen once. The sequenced sample consisted of blood. All receptors come from a person in their 40s with breast cancer.

The rearrangement joins TRBV29-1 to TRBJ2-7; D is ambiguous. The germline CDR1 and CDR2 sequences are SQVTM and ANQGSEA. This CDR3 is built from 12 residues. Trimming cost V 4 bases and J 2 bases, with 9 bases left between them. The CDR3 protein is CSVAGGPYEQYF. The CDR3 bases are TGCAGCGTTGCGGGCGGCCCCTACGAGCAGTACTTC.

This sequence joins TRBV19 and TRBJ1-4, with D maybe TRBD1 (6 bases). V lost 11 bases and J lost 7, with 29 bases in between. Germline loops: CDR1 LNHDA, CDR2 SQIVND (reference sequence). The CDR3 is 17 amino acids. The CDR3 DNA follows: TGTGCCTCAAAGACACGAAGACAGGACAGCTGGCGTGAAAAACTGTTTTTT. It encodes CASKTRRQDSWREKLFF.

The rearrangement links TRBV28 to TRBJ2-1; D tentatively reads TRBD1 or TRBD2 (5 bases each). Germline V gives CDR1 MDHEN, CDR2 SYDVKM. V lost 5 bases and J 7 bases, leaving 15 bases between the germline ends. This CDR3 region has 14 residues. CDR3 bases: TGTGCCAGCAGTGAAAACCGGGACCCGAATGAGCAGTTCTTC. Translating it yields CASSENRDPNEQFF.

The gene calls are TRBV6-1 and TRBJ1-2, with TRBD1 identical over 8 bases. Losses at the gene ends were 4 bases for V and 4 bases for J; bases not matched to a gene: 5. CDR1 and CDR2 (germline): MNHNS, SASEGT. The CDR3 spans 14 residues. The DNA for the CDR3 is TGTGCCAGCAGTGCCTGGGGACAGGTCTATGGCTACACCTTC. Residues: CASSAWGQVYGYTF.

The V gene is TRBV19, the J gene TRBJ2-1, with 7 bases lining up with TRBD1. With 7 bases clipped from V and 7 bases from J, the junction kept 10 bases outside the gene matches. The germline V gene encodes CDR1 LNHDA and CDR2 SQIVND (reference sequence). The CDR3 has 14 amino acids. The CDR3 reads CASTWTGTDNEQFF. The CDR3 nucleotides are TGTGCCAGTACTTGGACAGGAACCGATAATGAGCAGTTCTTC.

V usage is TRBV5-1 and J usage is TRBJ2-7, with D tentatively TRBD1 or TRBD2 (5 bases each). Trimming cost V 0 bases and J 6 bases, with 10 bases left between them. The germline CDR1 and CDR2 sequences are SGHRS and YFSETQ. The CDR3 has 13 residues. CDR3 loop: CASSLAAGAEQYF. For the CDR3, the DNA is TGCGCCAGCAGCTTGGCGGCCGGGGCCGAGCAGTACTTC.

The gene calls are TRBV7-3 and TRBJ2-3; 8 bases are shared with TRBD2. This CDR3 is built from 16 residues. Germline loops: CDR1 SGHTA, CDR2 FQGTGA. V trimming: 3 bases; J trimming: 2 bases; junction bases outside the gene matches: 7. DNA of the CDR3: TGTGCCAGCAGCTTGGAGGTGACTAGCGACACAGATACGCAGTATTTT. Protein sequence: CASSLEVTSDTDTQYF.

J is TRBJ1-2 and V is TRBV4-1; a weak D match, TRBD1 (5 bases). Germline CDR1 is MGHRA and CDR2 is YSYEKL. This CDR3 spans 14 amino acids. With 4 bases removed from V and 7 bases from J, the gap between germline ends came to 16 bases. The chain's CDR3 is CASSRDPGRGGYTF. In nucleotides, the CDR3 is TGCGCCAGCAGCCGGGATCCAGGGAGGGGTGGCTACACCTTC.

The chain joins TRBV15 to TRBJ1-4, with D unresolved. CDR1 and CDR2 (germline): LNHNV, YYDKDF (reference sequence). Trimming cost V 3 bases and J 5 bases, with 10 bases left between them. This CDR3 is built from 14 residues. CDR3 region: CATSRDLLNEKLFF. The CDR3 nucleotides read TGTGCCACCAGCAGGGATTTATTGAATGAAAAACTGTTTTTT.

Written as DNA, the CDR3 is TGTGCCAGCAGTTCCGGGACAGCCCTCAATGAAAAACTGTTTTTT. Translating it yields CASSSGTALNEKLFF. The chain combines TRBV6-5 with TRBJ1-4; 7 nucleotides align to TRBD1. This CDR3 has 15 residues. Germline CDR1 is MNHEY and CDR2 is SVGAGI. With 4 bases clipped from V and 5 bases from J, the junction kept 7 bases outside the gene matches.